This T cell receptor beta chain was observed in a study of early T cells in non-severe SARS-CoV-2 infection. This clonotype was observed a few times. Molecules of cDNA were individually given unique molecular identifiers that were attached to them. TCRdb recomputed calls from the 5' RACE reads with MiXCR, one row per CDR3 protein. The table records roughly 20,000 distinct CDR3 sequences, around 4% of them present only once. V lost 3 bases to trimming and J lost 2 bases, with 13 bases between them. Germline CDR1 reads LNHDA; CDR2 reads SQIVND (reference sequence). The CDR3 has 15 amino acids. The rearrangement joins TRBV19 to TRBJ2-5; a weak D match, TRBD1 (6 bases). The source material was whole blood. The source of this sequence is an adult who was a healthcare worker with PCR-confirmed SARS-CoV-2 infection or an uninfected control (not recorded which). The CDR3 spells CASSMGPQGQETQYF. As DNA, the CDR3 is TGTGCCAGTAGTATGGGGCCGCAGGGGCAAGAGACCCAGTACTTC.